The 7 T cell receptor beta chains reported below all come from one sample, sequenced in a study of T cells in Graves' hyperthyroidism and ophthalmopathy. RNA transcripts gave rise to amplified TCR beta CDR3 regions. Initially, a first-round RT-PCR of the TCR CDR3 employed the HTBI primer set. Each CDR3 protein gets one entry after TCRdb re-called the multiplex PCR reads with MiXCR. The repertoire consists of more than 350,000 distinct CDR3 sequences, with approximately 14% occurring once and the leading ten covering roughly a fifth. The sequenced sample was blood. Receptors were obtained from a woman aged 60-75 years with Graves' ophthalmopathy.

The gene calls are TRBV20-1 and TRBJ1-2; no firm D call. Trimming removed 0 bases from V and 2 bases from J, with 13 bases in between. Germline loops: CDR1 DFQATT, CDR2 SNEGSKA (reference sequence). The CDR3 has 15 residues. CDR3 region: CSARDPRVSNYGYTF. CDR3 bases: TGCAGTGCTAGAGACCCCCGCGTGTCGAACTATGGCTACACCTTC.

This clonotype was picked up a small number of times. CDR3: CASSFGSSGSFRGEQFF. Written as DNA, the CDR3 is TGTGCCAGCAGTTTTGGAAGTAGCGGGAGTTTCCGAGGTGAGCAGTTCTTC. The chain employs TRBV12-3 or TRBV12-4 and TRBJ2-1; 9 bases are shared with TRBD2. V dropped 3 bases and J dropped 9; count of bases not matched to a gene: 15. The CDR3 covers 17 residues.

In this sample, this clonotype turned up many times. The chain uses TRBV20-1 and TRBJ2-1; weak D call: TRBD2 (7 bases). Germline V gene sequence: CDR1 DFQATT, CDR2 SNEGSKA (reference sequence). This CDR3 is built from 17 residues. The V end was cut by 1 base, the J end by 0 bases, with 16 bases between. The CDR3 DNA is TGCAGTGCTAGAGGTGAGGGGGGGCGAAGCTCCTACAATGAGCAGTTCTTC. Protein sequence: CSARGEGGRSSYNEQFF.

In its sample, this clonotype was seen many times. The chain has TRBV2 and TRBJ2-7; 9 bases match TRBD1. The ends lost 3 bases at V and 6 bases at J; junction bases unmatched: 6. Per germline, CDR1 SNHLY and CDR2 FYNNEI. This CDR3 region has 14 residues. This CDR3 reads CASSEGQGRFEQYF. In nucleotides, the CDR3 is TGTGCCAGCAGTGAGGGACAGGGAAGATTCGAGCAGTACTTC.

This clonotype occurred many times. The chain recombines TRBV28 with TRBJ1-6; D not certain. V lost 2 bases and J lost 0, with 20 bases in between. Germline V gene lookup returns CDR1 MDHEN and CDR2 SYDVKM. CDR3 length equals 20 residues. In DNA form, the CDR3 reads TGTGCCAGCAGTTTAAACCCGGGAGGCTACGGCGGCTCCTATAATTCACCCCTCCACTTT. This sequence encodes CASSLNPGGYGGSYNSPLHF.

This clonotype has a count of ten or more. The rearrangement joins TRBV28 to TRBJ2-1; tentative D call: TRBD2 (5 bases). The CDR3 runs 14 residues. Germline lookup yields CDR1 MDHEN and CDR2 SYDVKM. V lost 3 bases, J lost 6 bases, and 12 bases lay in between. The CDR3 loop is CASSFRGTTNEQFF. The CDR3 bases are TGTGCCAGCAGTTTTCGGGGAACAACCAATGAGCAGTTCTTC.

This clonotype was detected once. With a much larger clone just one base away, this may be a read error. The chain combines TRBV27 with TRBJ1-1; 9 bases agree with TRBD1. The CDR3 covers 19 residues. The V gene's germline CDR1 is MNHEY and CDR2 SMNVEV (reference sequence). J gave up 2 bases and V 5 bases, and 18 bases lay outside the gene matches. CDR3: CASSLTLPGTGRGNTEAFF. CDR3 nucleotides: TGTGCCAGCAGTCTGACTCTCCCCGGGACAGGGCGAGGAAACACTGAAGCTTTCTTT.